The next 14 T cell receptor beta chains were all read from a single sample in a study of metastatic and nonmetastatic thyroid tumors. TCRdb recomputed clones from the PCR reads via MiXCR. This repertoire shows about 23,000 clones, over 25% found once; its top ten account for 5.4%. Ahead of thyroid surgery, no patient had received treatment of any kind. The sequenced material came from tumor tissue. The receptor source for this set is a female donor with papillary thyroid cancer or a benign thyroid nodule (not recorded which). Some clones in this sample may be carry-over from other donors' samples.

The gene calls are TRBV20-1 and TRBJ2-7, with TRBD2 matching over 8 bases. With V trimmed by 5 bases and J by 6 bases, 12 bases remained unmatched. The germline V gene has CDR1 DFQATT and CDR2 SNEGSKA (reference sequence). The length of the CDR3 is 14 residues. This CDR3 is CSARSFSGTFEQYF. CDR3 DNA: TGCAGTGCTCGGAGTTTTAGCGGGACCTTCGAGCAGTACTTC.

Remarks on this clone: A junction end diverges from the germline sequence, so it may reflect a read error. The rearrangement uses TRBV10-1 and TRBJ1-6; tentatively, D is TRBD1 (5 bases). In germline, CDR1 is WNHNN, CDR2 SYGVQD (reference sequence). The CDR3 is 13 amino acids. The CDR3 DNA reads TGCTCCAGCACCTCACAGGTGGTCTCACCCCTCCACTTT. Amino acids: CSSTSQVVSPLHF.

The V gene is TRBV19, the J gene TRBJ1-5, with a possible D match to TRBD1 (5 bases). The germline V and J ends were trimmed by 5 bases and 10 bases, with 21 bases remaining between them. The CDR3 spans 15 residues. Germline lookup yields CDR1 LNHDA and CDR2 SQIVND (reference sequence). CDR3 DNA: TGTGCCAGTAGTCCCGGACACGCCAGACACCAACCCCAGCATTTT. This codes for CASSPGHARHQPQHF.

This clone was seen more than once but under ten times. The chain combines TRBV12-3 or TRBV12-4 with TRBJ2-7; 9 bases map to TRBD1. The CDR3 extends over 15 amino acids. The trim removed 6 bases at V and 1 base at J, leaving 7 bases unmatched. CDR3 coding DNA: TGTGCCAGCAGCCGGACAGGGGCTGTTTCCTACGAGCAGTACTTC. It yields the protein CASSRTGAVSYEQYF.

This clone was counted only a few times. The chain carries TRBV6-1 and TRBJ1-5, with D possibly TRBD1 on 6 matching bases. The CDR3 runs to 15 residues. Germline CDR1 reads MNHNS; CDR2 reads SASEGT. The germline V and J ends were trimmed by 6 bases and 7 bases, with 19 bases remaining between them. The CDR3 nucleotides read TGTGCCAGCAGACCGAGGGGCAGGGGTGGGCAGCCCCAGCATTTT. As protein: CASRPRGRGGQPQHF.

V usage is TRBV2 and J usage is TRBJ1-1; 8 bases agree with TRBD1. The CDR3 extends over 12 amino acids. Germline V gene lookup returns CDR1 SNHLY and CDR2 FYNNEI. The J segment lost 5 bases and the V segment lost 10 bases, leaving 6 bases of the junction unmatched. In DNA, the CDR3 is TGTGCCAACGACAGGGGCGGAACTGAAGCTTTCTTT. This translates into CANDRGGTEAFF. The variable domain in full, completed from reference TRBV2 and TRBJ1-1, reads EPEVTQTPSHQVTQMGQEVILRCVPISNHLYFYWYRQILGQKVEFLVSFYNNEISEKSEIFDDQFSVERPDGSNFTLKIRSTKLEDSAMYFCANDRGGTEAFFGQGTRLTVV.

This clone was seen only a few times. This chain uses TRBV19 with TRBJ1-2; the D is unclear. Germline V gene sequence: CDR1 LNHDA, CDR2 SQIVND (reference sequence). This CDR3 is built from 12 residues. Trimming removed 4 bases from V and 5 bases from J, with 8 bases in between. The CDR3 DNA reads as TGTGCCAGTAGTACGGTCCTATATGGCTACACCTTC. Residues: CASSTVLYGYTF.

This clone is medium-sized (0.01 to 0.1%). Other nucleotide sequences from this sample produce the same CDR3. The chain uses TRBV2 and TRBJ2-7; the match to TRBD1 covers 7 bases. V was clipped by 7 bases and J by 2 bases; unmatched bases: 8. The CDR3 sequence is 14 residues long. CDR1 and CDR2 (germline): SNHLY, FYNNEI. CDR3: CASIRDRQAYEQYF. The CDR3, as DNA: TGTGCCAGCATTAGGGACAGACAGGCCTACGAGCAGTACTTC. Using reference TRBV2 and TRBJ2-7 for the parts outside the CDR3, the full variable domain is EPEVTQTPSHQVTQMGQEVILRCVPISNHLYFYWYRQILGQKVEFLVSFYNNEISEKSEIFDDQFSVERPDGSNFTLKIRSTKLEDSAMYFCASIRDRQAYEQYFGPGTRLTVT.

By proportion, this clone is medium-sized. The V call is TRBV20-1, the J call TRBJ1-2; 8 bases are shared with TRBD1. Trimming at V came to 2 bases and at J to 4 bases, leaving 6 bases not matched to a gene. The CDR3 is 14 residues long. The germline V gene has CDR1 DFQATT and CDR2 SNEGSKA (reference sequence). The CDR3 DNA reads TGCAGTGCTAGACCAGGGGGCGGAATCTATGGCTACACCTTC. The encoded protein is CSARPGGGIYGYTF.

This rearrangement joins TRBV4-2 to TRBJ2-5; weak D call: TRBD2 (7 bases). Trimming shortened V by 0 bases and J by 3 bases, and 14 bases separated the two germline ends. Germline CDR1 reads LGHNA; CDR2 reads YNFKEQ. CDR3 size: 16 residues. CDR3 sequence (DNA): TGTGCCAGCAGCCAAGATAGGGGGGGGGCCAAAGAGACCCAGTACTTC. Residues: CASSQDRGGAKETQYF.

V is TRBV6-1 and J is TRBJ1-2; weak D call: TRBD1 (5 bases). V was pared by 6 bases and J by 8 bases, with 13 bases between. From germline, CDR1 is MNHNS and CDR2 SASEGT. The CDR3 is made up of 12 amino acids. The CDR3 is CASRQQGGGYTF. The CDR3 DNA reads TGTGCCAGCAGGCAGCAGGGAGGGGGCTACACCTTC.

This clone was recorded many times. V is TRBV27 and J is TRBJ1-1; TRBD1 agrees at 10 bases. Germline lookup yields CDR1 MNHEY and CDR2 SMNVEV (reference sequence). Germline trimming cut 8 bases from V and 10 bases from J; bases unmatched to any gene: 10. The CDR3 extends over 13 amino acids. The CDR3 DNA follows: TGTGCCAGCTCCCTTGACAGGGGGCGCGGAGCTTTCTTT. This encodes CASSLDRGRGAFF.

This clone was recorded at least ten times. Other DNA variants within this sample encode the same CDR3. V gene TRBV3-1 combines with J gene TRBJ2-7; D is perhaps TRBD1 (5 bases). This CDR3 spans 13 amino acids. The V gene's germline CDR1 is LGHDT and CDR2 YNNKEL (reference sequence). Between the trimmed V and J ends, which lost 3 bases and 3 bases, there was a span of 9 bases. The CDR3 DNA reads TGTGCCAGCAGCCACTCAGGGAACTACGAGCAGTACTTC. Translating gives CASSHSGNYEQYF.

There are many counts of this clone. J is TRBJ2-6 and V is TRBV28, with D perhaps TRBD1 (7 bases). Germline loops: CDR1 MDHEN, CDR2 SYDVKM. CDR3 length: 17 amino acids. Trimming stripped 3 bases from V and 2 bases from J, with 14 bases between. The CDR3 sequence is CASSFSEGATGANVLTF. The DNA for the CDR3 is TGTGCCAGCAGTTTCTCGGAGGGGGCGACTGGGGCCAACGTCCTGACTTTC.